This is a list of T cell receptor beta chains from one sample in a study of T cells in Graves' hyperthyroidism and ophthalmopathy. From the multiplex PCR reads, TCRdb called clonotypes with MiXCR, one entry per CDR3 protein. The sample holds about 520,000 distinct CDR3 sequences, approximately 25% seen once. What was sequenced was blood. The receptor set was obtained from a woman in her 30s with Graves' ophthalmopathy. CDR3s include the opening cysteine and the closing phenylalanine or tryptophan. The D gene is left open where the match is weak. The listing skips clone size in some rows; elsewhere it reads once, few, many or a size class.

abundance	d_gene	v_gene	j_gene	CDR3aa	CDR3nt
NA	TRBD2	TRBV5-1	TRBJ2-5	CASSTGLAGRKTQYF	TGCGCCAGCAGCACGGGACTAGCGGGGAGGAAGACCCAGTACTTC
many	TRBD2	TRBV5-1	TRBJ2-2	CASSLRPPGTRTRTGELFF	TGCGCCAGCAGCTTGAGGCCCCCCGGGACTAGAACCCGCACCGGGGAGCTGTTTTTT
many	NA	TRBV19	TRBJ2-4	CATLEGGGKNIQYF	TGTGCCACCTTAGAAGGAGGGGGCAAAAACATTCAGTACTTC
many	NA	TRBV24-1	TRBJ2-7	CATSGRGTDEQYF	TGTGCCACCAGTGGGCGAGGGACGGACGAGCAGTACTTC
many	NA	TRBV6-2/TRBV6-3	TRBJ2-7	CASSWSPSSYEQYF	TGTGCCAGCAGTTGGAGTCCTTCCTCCTACGAGCAGTACTTC
NA	TRBD2	TRBV7-9	TRBJ2-2	CASRRAGGDTGELFF	TGTGCCAGCAGACGAGCGGGAGGGGACACCGGGGAGCTGTTTTTT
many	TRBD1	TRBV2	TRBJ1-2	CASGRQGNYGYTF	TGTGCCAGCGGTAGACAGGGGAACTATGGCTACACCTTC
NA	NA	TRBV5-1	TRBJ1-2	CASSPDGAGYGYTF	TGCGCCAGCAGCCCTGATGGGGCGGGCTATGGCTACACCTTC
NA	NA	TRBV9	TRBJ2-5	CASGSRGVNSETQYF	TGTGCCAGCGGAAGCAGGGGGGTAAATTCGGAGACCCAGTACTTC
many	NA	TRBV7-2	TRBJ2-4	CASSLGAVLAKNIQYF	TGTGCCAGCAGCTTAGGCGCAGTCCTAGCCAAAAACATTCAGTACTTC
few	NA	TRBV15	TRBJ2-7	CATSSGYEQYF	TGTGCCACCAGCAGCGGCTACGAGCAGTACTTC
NA	NA	TRBV2	TRBJ2-7	CASSEEGRTYEQYF	TGTGCCAGCAGTGAAGAGGGGCGAACCTACGAGCAGTACTTC
NA	NA	TRBV10-2	TRBJ1-1	CASNSFNTEAFF	TGCGCCAGCAATTCGTTCAACACTGAAGCTTTCTTT
many	TRBD2	TRBV27	TRBJ2-3	CASTPRGGGVWDTQYF	TGTGCCAGCACCCCTCGGGGCGGGGGGGTATGGGATACGCAGTATTTT
NA	NA	TRBV7-9	TRBJ1-5	CASSDIGVNQPQHF	TGTGCCAGCAGCGATATCGGGGTCAATCAGCCCCAGCATTTT